A selection of T cell receptor beta chains follows, all from one sample in a study of blood T cell repertoires in COVID-19. Method: immunoSEQ multiplex PCR; TCRdb's copy keeps in-frame clones and lacks some. The table records 200,000 to 250,000 clones, around four fifths of them present only once. Material for sequencing was peripheral blood. Every receptor here comes from a woman older than 75 with COVID-19, enrolled during active disease. Both conserved end residues are part of each CDR3. A D gene is named only where the DNA matches it firmly. Part of the rows lack a size; the others show once, few, many or a class for expanded clones.

19 | . | TRBJ2-4 | TRBV24-1 | TRBD1 | TGTGCCACCAGTGACATCCGGGACAGGGACCCACGGGCCAAAAACATTCAGTACTTC | CATSDIRDRDPRAKNIQYF
18 | . | TRBJ1-1 | TRBV5-1 | TRBD1 | TGCGCCAGCAGCTTGAGGGGACAGGGGGCTTTAGGACGGACTGAAGCTTTCTTT | CASSLRGQGALGRTEAFF
16 | . | TRBJ2-1 | TRBV3-1/TRBV3-2 | TRBD2 | TGTGCCAGCAGCGCCGGGTGGACTAGCGGGGGGGACGAGCAGTTCTTC | CASSAGWTSGGDEQFF
13 | . | TRBJ2-7 | TRBV29-1 | . | TGCAGCGTGGGGAAGGACACCTCCTACGAGCAGTACTTC | CSVGKDTSYEQYF
16 | . | TRBJ2-3 | TRBV5-1 | . | TGCGCCAGCAGCTTGATCGGATCGGGAGTGATAGATACGCAGTATTTT | CASSLIGSGVIDTQYF
16 | . | TRBJ1-5 | TRBV4-1 | . | TGCGCCAGCAGCCAAGATGAGGGCAGACCTAATCAGCCCCAGCATTTT | CASSQDEGRPNQPQHF
14 | . | TRBJ1-1 | TRBV6-6 | . | TGTGCCAGCAGTTTACAGGGACTGAACACTGAAGCTTTCTTT | CASSLQGLNTEAFF
18 | . | TRBJ2-3 | TRBV18 | TRBD2 | TGTGCCAGCTCATCCCTCGGTTTGAGCGGGACTAGCACAGATACGCAGTATTTT | CASSSLGLSGTSTDTQYF
12 | . | TRBJ2-1 | TRBV12-3/TRBV12-4 | . | TGTGCCAGCAGTCAACTGGGCGATGAGCAGTTCTTC | CASSQLGDEQFF
13 | . | TRBJ1-1 | TRBV11-2 | . | TGTGCCAGCAGCTTGCGGGTGGACACTGAAGCTTTCTTT | CASSLRVDTEAFF
14 | . | TRBJ1-6 | TRBV27 | TRBD1 | TGTGCCAGCAGTTTTACCGGGACAGCAGCACCCCTCCACTTT | CASSFTGTAAPLHF
17 | . | TRBJ2-1 | TRBV4-1 | TRBD2 | TGCGCCAGCAGCCAAGACAGCGCGGGAGGGACCTACAATGAGCAGTTCTTC | CASSQDSAGGTYNEQFF
13 | . | TRBJ2-1 | TRBV7-3 | . | TGTGCCAGCAGCTTAACCTCCCGGGAAGAGCAGTTCTTC | CASSLTSREEQFF
14 | . | TRBJ1-2 | TRBV5-4 | TRBD1 | TGTGCCAGCAGCTTGGACAGGGGGTTGACTGGCTACACCTTC | CASSLDRGLTGYTF
14 | . | TRBJ1-2 | TRBV24-1 | . | TGTGCCACCAGTGATAAAAGATACACCAATGACTACACCTTC | CATSDKRYTNDYTF
16 | . | TRBJ2-3 | TRBV5-4 | TRBD2 | TGTGCCAGCAGCTTCCGCCAAAGCGGGGGCACCGATACGCAGTATTTT | CASSFRQSGGTDTQYF
16 | . | TRBJ2-1 | TRBV5-6 | TRBD1 | TGTGCCAGCAGCTTGGCGGTATCAGGGGGTTTGGATGAGCAGTTCTTC | CASSLAVSGGLDEQFF
16 | once | TRBJ1-5 | TRBV28 | . | TGTGCCAGCAGTTTAGACAGGTCGGGAGGACGGCAGCCCCAGCATTTT | CASSLDRSGGRQPQHF
15 | . | TRBJ1-4 | TRBV3-1/TRBV3-2 | TRBD1 | TGTGCCAGCAGCCAAGAAGGGACAGGGGAAGAAAAACTGTTTTTT | CASSQEGTGEEKLFF
15 | . | TRBJ2-2 | TRBV6-2/TRBV6-3 | TRBD2 | TGTGCCAGCAGCTATAGCGGGACAAAGACCGGGGAGCTGTTTTTT | CASSYSGTKTGELFF
14 | . | TRBJ2-1 | TRBV15 | . | TGTGCCACCAGCAAGGCTAGCGACTACAATGAGCAGTTCTTC | CATSKASDYNEQFF
18 | few | TRBJ1-1 | TRBV5-6 | TRBD1 | TGTGCCAGCAGCTTGATGGGACAGGGGTATTTGGTGGGCACTGAAGCTTTCTTT | CASSLMGQGYLVGTEAFF
15 | few | TRBJ2-7 | TRBV3-1/TRBV3-2 | . | TGTGCCAGCAGCCCAGGCAGCGGGTCCGTTTACGAGCAGTACTTC | CASSPGSGSVYEQYF
16 | . | TRBJ2-6 | TRBV4-1 | TRBD1 | TGCGCCAGCAGCACGGGACAGGGGTCTGGGGCCAACGTCCTGACTTTC | CASSTGQGSGANVLTF
15 | . | TRBJ1-2 | TRBV6-6 | . | TGTGCCAGCACCCCCCTTGGGGGAGGAAACTATGGCTACACCTTC | CASTPLGGGNYGYTF
16 | few | TRBJ2-5 | TRBV5-1 | TRBD1 | TGCGCCAGCAGCTTGGGCGGGACAGGGGCCGAAGAGACCCAGTACTTC | CASSLGGTGAEETQYF
14 | . | TRBJ1-2 | TRBV5-5 | . | TGTGCCAGCAGCACGGGGAACCCTAACTATGGCTACACCTTC | CASSTGNPNYGYTF
13 | . | TRBJ1-1 | TRBV12-3/TRBV12-4 | . | TGTGCCAGCAGTTTAACTGGTTACACTGAAGCTTTCTTT | CASSLTGYTEAFF
12 | . | TRBJ1-5 | TRBV6-2/TRBV6-3 | . | TGTGCCAGCAGTTGGGCGAATCAGCCCCAGCATTTT | CASSWANQPQHF
15 | . | TRBJ2-2 | TRBV19 | . | TGTGCCAGTAGTATGGAGCTAGCGAACACCGGGGAGCTGTTTTTT | CASSMELANTGELFF
16 | . | TRBJ2-3 | TRBV10-3 | TRBD2 | TGTGCCATCAGTGAGAGTGGGGCGGGGGTCACAGATACGCAGTATTTT | CAISESGAGVTDTQYF
14 | . | TRBJ1-5 | TRBV7-9 | TRBD1 | TGTGCCAGCAGCTACGACAGGGGGAATCAGCCCCAGCATTTT | CASSYDRGNQPQHF
16 | once | TRBJ1-5 | TRBV7-2 | TRBD1 | TGTGCCAGCAGATCCAACAAAGGGGGCGAGGATCAGCCCCAGCATTTT | CASRSNKGGEDQPQHF
15 | . | TRBJ2-3 | TRBV12-5 | . | TGTGCTAGTGGTTTGGTAGGAGGAAGCACAGATACGCAGTATTTT | CASGLVGGSTDTQYF
14 | . | TRBJ2-7 | TRBV5-4 | . | TGTGCCAGCAGCTTGGCCTCTAGCTTAGGCGAGCAGTACTTC | CASSLASSLGEQYF
16 | . | TRBJ2-5 | TRBV7-6 | TRBD2 | TGTGCCAGCAGCTTCCAACTAGCGGGGTACCAAGAGACCCAGTACTTC | CASSFQLAGYQETQYF
12 | . | TRBJ1-2 | TRBV6-5 | . | TGTGCCAGCAGTTCCCTCTCCTATGGCTACACCTTC | CASSSLSYGYTF
15 | . | TRBJ1-2 | TRBV3-1/TRBV3-2 | . | TGTGCCAGCAGCCACTCATGGTCCGGCGGCTATGGCTACACCTTC | CASSHSWSGGYGYTF
12 | . | TRBJ2-7 | TRBV30 | . | TGTGCCTGGGGGGCAGGGGCCTACGAGCAGTACTTC | CAWGAGAYEQYF
14 | . | TRBJ2-1 | TRBV5-1 | . | TGCGCCAGCAGCTCGACGGCGGGTGGCAATGAGCAGTTCTTC | CASSSTAGGNEQFF
16 | . | TRBJ1-1 | TRBV19 | TRBD1 | TGTGCCAGTAGTGCGAGAGACAGGGGTATGAACACTGAAGCTTTCTTT | CASSARDRGMNTEAFF
14 | . | TRBJ2-5 | TRBV25-1 | . | TGTGCCAGCAGTGAATGGCAGGGACAAGAGACCCAGTACTTC | CASSEWQGQETQYF
18 | . | TRBJ2-3 | TRBV5-4 | TRBD2 | TGTGCCAGCAGCTCAAACGGGAAACTAGCGGGGGGGACAGATACGCAGTATTTT | CASSSNGKLAGGTDTQYF
13 | . | TRBJ2-7 | TRBV19 | TRBD1 | TGTGCCAGTAGGGGGACAGGGACCCACGAGCAGTACTTC | CASRGTGTHEQYF
16 | few | TRBJ1-1 | TRBV7-9 | . | TGTGCCAGCAGCTTAGATCGCCGACAAGCAGGCACTGAAGCTTTCTTT | CASSLDRRQAGTEAFF
15 | . | TRBJ2-7 | TRBV15 | . | TGTGCCACCAGCAGAGGGGGGGACTTCTCCTACGAGCAGTACTTC | CATSRGGDFSYEQYF
19 | . | TRBJ1-2 | TRBV7-5 | . | TGTGCCAGAAGCCCGTCGAGGGCAGTTTGCCCAATCGTCTACTATGGCTACACCTTC | CARSPSRAVCPIVYYGYTF
14 | . | TRBJ1-2 | TRBV19 | . | TGTGCCAGTAGTGTTACAGGAGCTAACTATGGCTACACCTTC | CASSVTGANYGYTF
18 | . | TRBJ1-1 | TRBV4-1 | TRBD1 | TGCGCCAGCAGCCAAAGGATAACGCGGAGACAGGGTAACACTGAAGCTTTCTTT | CASSQRITRRQGNTEAFF
14 | . | TRBJ2-2 | TRBV6-5 | TRBD2 | TGTGCCAGCAGTTATGCTAGCGGCACCGGGGAGCTGTTTTTT | CASSYASGTGELFF
14 | . | TRBJ2-3 | TRBV5-1 | . | TGCGCCAGCAAGTGGAGCTATATGACAGATACGCAGTATTTT | CASKWSYMTDTQYF
15 | . | TRBJ1-1 | TRBV28 | TRBD1 | TGTGCCAGCAGGTCTCCGGGGACAGGGCGAACTGAAGCTTTCTTT | CASRSPGTGRTEAFF
15 | . | TRBJ2-5 | TRBV4-3 | TRBD1 | TGCGCCAGCAGCCAAGACAGGGGGACGGGAGAGACCCAGTACTTC | CASSQDRGTGETQYF
14 | . | TRBJ1-5 | TRBV5-1 | TRBD1 | TGCGCCAGCAGCACCGGGACAGGGGGACAGCCCCAGCATTTT | CASSTGTGGQPQHF
16 | . | TRBJ1-1 | TRBV18 | . | TGTGCCAGCTCACCACAGGGTTTGACAGGGAACACTGAAGCTTTCTTT | CASSPQGLTGNTEAFF
14 | few | TRBJ1-2 | TRBV9 | . | TGTGCCAGCAGCGTAGATGGGGGCGGCTATGGCTACACCTTC | CASSVDGGGYGYTF
16 | . | TRBJ1-6 | TRBV5-1 | TRBD1 | TGCGCCAGCAGCTGGACCCTACTAGGGGGCAATTCACCCCTCCACTTT | CASSWTLLGGNSPLHF
16 | . | TRBJ1-2 | TRBV4-3 | TRBD1 | TGCGCCAGCAGCCAAGACGGACAGGGGCGCGGCTATGGCTACACCTTC | CASSQDGQGRGYGYTF
13 | once | TRBJ1-1 | TRBV12-3/TRBV12-4 | TRBD1 | TGTGCCAGCGGATACAGGGGGCCCACTGAAGCTTTCTTT | CASGYRGPTEAFF